Presented here are 24 T cell receptor beta chains from one specimen sequenced in a study of regulatory T cells in long-lasting Graves disease. Building the TCR beta libraries relied on iRepertoire HTBI primers, and CDR3 regions underwent Arm-PCR. Via MiXCR, TCRdb re-called the multiplex PCR reads, giving one row per CDR3 protein. The table records 200,000 to 250,000 distinct CDR3 sequences, around a fifth of them present only once. Time point in this sample: newly diagnosed GD, antithyroid drugs for less than 3 months. Following extraction of RNA from PBMCs, that RNA was used to make the TCR library. Another study also made use of these data, one on T cells in Graves' hyperthyroidism and ophthalmopathy.

The specimen comprised peripheral blood mononuclear cells (PBMCs), sampled at new diagnosis, from a patient treated with antithyroid drugs. Receptors were obtained from a woman aged 30 to 39 with Graves disease.

V usage is TRBV2 and J usage is TRBJ1-4, with 9 bases aligning to TRBD1. The length of the CDR3 is 14 residues. Germline lookup yields CDR1 SNHLY and CDR2 FYNNEI. Losses at the gene ends were 6 bases for V and 8 bases for J; bases not matched to a gene: 7. The CDR3 DNA reads as TGTGCCAGCAGAATACAGGGGGCGAAAGAAAAACTGTTTTTT. Its translation: CASRIQGAKEKLFF.

This clonotype was observed many times. The chain carries TRBV3-1 and TRBJ1-1; D gene uncertain. The CDR3 extends over 15 amino acids. Trimming pared 4 bases from V and 4 bases from J, leaving 16 bases between. The germline V gene encodes CDR1 LGHDT and CDR2 YNNKEL (reference sequence). CDR3 protein: CASSLNSGAGTEAFF. The CDR3 nucleotides read TGTGCCAGCAGCCTTAACTCAGGAGCAGGCACTGAAGCTTTCTTT.

The chain employs TRBV5-4 and TRBJ1-2; weak D call: TRBD1 (5 bases). The CDR3 loop spans 14 amino acids. Trimming removed 1 base from V and 3 bases from J, with 10 bases in between. Germline lookup yields CDR1 SGHNT and CDR2 YYREEE (reference sequence). The CDR3 nucleotides are TGTGCCAGCAGCTTGCGGGGGGAGTACTATGGCTACACCTTC. Amino acids: CASSLRGEYYGYTF.

This clonotype showed up many times. This chain joins TRBV18 and TRBJ2-5; 8 nucleotides align to TRBD2. The length of the CDR3 is 16 residues. The J segment lost 5 bases and the V segment lost 0 bases, leaving 8 bases of the junction unmatched. Germline V gives CDR1 KGHSH, CDR2 LQKENI. The CDR3 DNA reads TGTGCCAGCTCACCACCGGGGATAGCGGGGATGGAGACCCAGTACTTC. It yields the protein CASSPPGIAGMETQYF.

This clonotype was seen at least ten times. V is TRBV20-1 and J is TRBJ2-1, with TRBD2 matching over 9 bases. Germline CDR1 DFQATT, CDR2 SNEGSKA (reference sequence). After removal of 2 bases from V and 0 bases from J, the junction contained 5 bases not matched to a gene. This CDR3 has 16 amino acids. The DNA of the CDR3 is TGCAGTGCTAGATGGGCGGGGGGGAGCTCCTACAATGAGCAGTTCTTC. Translation gives CSARWAGGSSYNEQFF.

The chain employs TRBV10-3 and TRBJ2-1; perhaps TRBD2 as D (6 bases). The CDR3 extends over 14 amino acids. Germline CDR1 reads ENHRY; CDR2 reads SYGVKD. The V end was cut by 2 bases, the J end by 5 bases, with 10 bases between. CDR3 in amino acids: CAISELWEDNEQFF. The CDR3 DNA reads TGTGCCATCAGTGAGCTCTGGGAGGACAATGAGCAGTTCTTC.

This chain uses TRBV2 with TRBJ2-1; D not certain. The CDR3 has 14 amino acids. The V gene's germline CDR1 is SNHLY and CDR2 FYNNEI. Trimming removed 3 bases at V and 5 bases at J, with 11 bases between. The CDR3 protein is CASSEVVRDNEQFF. CDR3 in DNA: TGTGCCAGCAGTGAGGTTGTTAGAGACAATGAGCAGTTCTTC.

This clonotype came up many times. This chain connects TRBV5-4 to TRBJ1-3; no reliable D call. V was clipped by 2 bases and J by 0 bases, with 12 bases between them. Per the germline V gene, CDR1 is SGHNT and CDR2 is YYREEE (reference sequence). The CDR3 has 16 amino acids. CDR3 amino acids: CASSFSNYRSGNTIYF. CDR3 DNA sequence: TGTGCCAGCAGCTTCTCAAACTACCGCTCTGGAAACACCATATATTTT. Together with reference TRBV5-4 and TRBJ1-3, the CDR3 gives the full variable domain: ETGVTQSPTHLIKTRGQQVTLRCSSQSGHNTVSWYQQALGQGPQFIFQYYREEENGRGNFPPRFSGLQFPNYSSELNVNALELDDSALYLCASSFSNYRSGNTIYFGEGSWLTVV.

The V and J genes are TRBV20-1 and TRBJ1-5; no firm D call. The germline gives CDR1 DFQATT, CDR2 SNEGSKA (reference sequence). The CDR3 has 14 amino acids. Trimming removed 3 bases from V and 6 bases from J, with 15 bases in between. The CDR3, as DNA: TGCAGTGCTAGGGAATTTCCAGGAGGTCAGCCCCAGCATTTT. Amino acid sequence: CSAREFPGGQPQHF.

This clonotype was recorded at least ten times. This rearrangement joins TRBV7-9 to TRBJ1-2; D gene ambiguous. Germline V lookup: CDR1 SEHNR, CDR2 FQNEAQ (reference sequence). Between the trimmed V and J ends, which lost 4 bases and 1 base, there was a span of 13 bases. The CDR3 is 15 residues long. For the CDR3, the DNA is TGTGCCAGCAGCTCACCGACAAGTAGTAACTATGGCTACACCTTC. Amino acid sequence: CASSSPTSSNYGYTF.

There are many counts of this clonotype. The gene calls are TRBV5-6 and TRBJ2-3; possibly TRBD2 for D (6 bases). This CDR3 has 16 residues. Per germline, CDR1 SGHDT and CDR2 YYEEEE. The V end was cut by 1 base, the J end by 0 bases, with 12 bases between. CDR3 protein: CASSLRGRWSTDTQYF. Written as DNA, the CDR3 is TGTGCCAGCAGCTTGCGGGGGAGGTGGAGCACAGATACGCAGTATTTT.

In this sample, this clonotype turned up many times. The chain recombines TRBV7-9 with TRBJ1-2, with a possible D match to TRBD1 (5 bases). V shed 4 bases and J shed 2 bases, with 20 bases lying between them. This CDR3 is built from 17 residues. CDR1 and CDR2 (germline): SEHNR, FQNEAQ (reference sequence). Here the CDR3 reads CASSSTLPDSHNYGYTF. In DNA form, the CDR3 reads TGTGCCAGCAGCTCCACCCTCCCCGACAGTCACAACTATGGCTACACCTTC.

In its sample, this clonotype was seen many times. The chain carries TRBV6-2 or TRBV6-3 and TRBJ2-7; a weak D match, TRBD1 (7 bases). Germline CDR1 MNHEY, CDR2 SVGEGT. The CDR3 is 15 residues long. With 3 bases removed from V and 2 bases from J, the gap between germline ends came to 14 bases. The CDR3 DNA sequence: TGTGCCAGCAGTTATGGGGCGGGACAGACCTACGAGCAGTACTTC. As protein: CASSYGAGQTYEQYF.

This clonotype was seen at least ten times. This chain uses TRBV28 with TRBJ1-5; tentatively, D is TRBD1 (6 bases). Germline CDR1 reads MDHEN; CDR2 reads SYDVKM. This CDR3 is 17 amino acids long. The ends were cut back, 6 bases at V and 3 bases at J, with 21 bases in the middle. In nucleotides, the CDR3 is TGTGCCAGCAGAGGGTGGGGGGCACAGCCGTCCAATCAGCCCCAGCATTTT. This codes for CASRGWGAQPSNQPQHF. Full variable domain (missing parts from reference TRBV28 and TRBJ1-5): DVKVTQSSRYLVKRTGEKVFLECVQDMDHENMFWYRQDPGLGLRLIYFSYDVKMKEKGDIPEGYSVSREKKERFSLILESASTNQTSMYLCASRGWGAQPSNQPQHFGDGTRLSIL.

At least ten counts were recorded for this clonotype. This sequence joins TRBV18 and TRBJ1-6; 7 nucleotides agree with TRBD1. Germline V CDR1 and CDR2: KGHSH, LQKENI. V gave up 2 bases and J gave up 6 bases; unmatched junction bases: 4. The CDR3 runs 15 residues. CDR3 DNA sequence: TGTGCCAGCTCACCAAGGGACAGATTTAATTCACCCCTCCACTTT. Encoded protein: CASSPRDRFNSPLHF.

A word on this clonotype: This likely reflects a read error, since a far larger clone is one base away. J is TRBJ1-3 and V is TRBV12-3 or TRBV12-4; D is unclear. There are 17 residues in the CDR3. The CDR3 sequence is CASSEFLGLSSGNTVYF. The CDR3 region has the DNA TGTGCCAGCAGTGAATTTCTCGGACTTAGCTCTGGAAACACCGTATATTTT.

This clonotype was seen many times. Here the CDR3 reads CASSLSGGFYNSPLHF. CDR3 coding DNA: TGTGCCAGCAGCTTGTCAGGGGGCTTCTATAATTCACCCCTCCACTTT. The chain carries TRBV5-8 and TRBJ1-6; 8 nucleotides line up with TRBD1. The V and J ends lost 1 base and 3 bases, in that order; junction bases with no gene match: 3. The CDR3 is 16 amino acids. From germline, CDR1 is SGHTS and CDR2 YDEGEE.

This clonotype showed up many times. The rearrangement uses TRBV27 and TRBJ1-6, with D tentatively TRBD1 (5 bases). The V gene lost 6 bases and the J gene lost 3 bases, with 12 bases spanning the gap. Germline V gene data show CDR1 as MNHEY and CDR2 as SMNVEV (reference sequence). There are 15 residues in the CDR3. CDR3 residues: CASRIGRDYNSPLHF. The CDR3 DNA follows: TGTGCCAGCAGGATCGGCAGGGACTATAATTCACCCCTCCACTTT.

The sample holds many counts of this clonotype. This chain uses TRBV7-2 with TRBJ2-3, with 10 bases fitting TRBD2. CDR3 size: 17 residues. The V and J ends lost 2 bases and 8 bases, in that order; junction bases with no gene match: 13. CDR1 SGHTA and CDR2 FQGNSA come from the germline V gene. CDR3 sequence (DNA): TGTGCCAGCAGCTTAAGCCCCAGCGGGAGGGCATTACGTACGCAGTATTTT. This sequence encodes CASSLSPSGRALRTQYF.

The chain uses TRBV18 and TRBJ1-4; D possibly corresponds to TRBD1 (5 bases). This CDR3 is 16 amino acids long. Germline V lookup: CDR1 KGHSH, CDR2 LQKENI. Deletions cut 3 bases from V and 4 bases from J, with 15 bases between. CDR3 in amino acids: CASSPRDLLFNEKLFF. CDR3 DNA sequence: TGTGCCAGCTCACCCAGGGACTTACTGTTTAATGAAAAACTGTTTTTT.

The chain recombines TRBV11-2 with TRBJ2-7, with 15 bases that match TRBD2. Germline assignment: CDR1 SGHAT and CDR2 FQNNGV. J lost 4 bases, V lost 4 bases, and 2 bases had no gene match. This CDR3 has 15 residues. The CDR3, as DNA: TGTGCCAGCAGCTCGGGACTAGCGGGAGGATACGAGCAGTACTTC. As protein: CASSSGLAGGYEQYF.

This clonotype showed up just a few times. The chain combines TRBV9 with TRBJ1-3; no reliable D call. CDR3 length equals 14 residues. CDR1 and CDR2 from the germline V gene are SGDLS and YYNGEE. V lost 3 bases and J lost 0, with 7 bases in between. The CDR3 nucleotides read TGTGCCAGCAGCGCCAGCCACTCTGGAAACACCATATATTTT. It codes for CASSASHSGNTIYF.

This clonotype was picked up many times. V and J are TRBV20-1 and TRBJ2-5; 8 positions match TRBD2. V was pared by 3 bases and J by 1 base, with 1 base of the junction left unmatched. The CDR3 contains 13 residues. The V gene's germline CDR1 is DFQATT and CDR2 SNEGSKA (reference sequence). CDR3 sequence: CSASGRAQETQYF. The CDR3 region has the DNA TGCAGTGCTAGCGGGAGGGCCCAAGAGACCCAGTACTTC.

The V gene is TRBV6-1, the J gene TRBJ2-1; 7 bases line up with TRBD2. This CDR3 comprises 16 residues. Germline V gene data show CDR1 as MNHNS and CDR2 as SASEGT. V was pared by 1 base and J by 9 bases, with 12 bases of the junction left unmatched. The DNA for the CDR3 is TGTGCCAGCAGTGAAGGTAGTAGCGGGTCGGGTGCTGAGCAGTTCTTC. It encodes CASSEGSSGSGAEQFF.